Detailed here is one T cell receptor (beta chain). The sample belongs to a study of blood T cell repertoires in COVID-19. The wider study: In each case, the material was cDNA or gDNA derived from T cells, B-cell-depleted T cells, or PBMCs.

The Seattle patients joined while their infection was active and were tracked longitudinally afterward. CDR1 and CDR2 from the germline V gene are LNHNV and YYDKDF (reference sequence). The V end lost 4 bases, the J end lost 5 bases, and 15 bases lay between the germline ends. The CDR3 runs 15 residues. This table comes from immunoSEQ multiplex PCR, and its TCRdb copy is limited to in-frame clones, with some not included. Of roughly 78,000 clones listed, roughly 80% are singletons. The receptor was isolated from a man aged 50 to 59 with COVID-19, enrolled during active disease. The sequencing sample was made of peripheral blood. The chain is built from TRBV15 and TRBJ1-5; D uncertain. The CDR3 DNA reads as TGTGCCACCAGCAACCCATTCCGGGTGGATCAGCCCCAGCATTTT. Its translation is CATSNPFRVDQPQHF.